The T cell receptor (beta chain) under discussion was sequenced for a study of vaccination and CD4 T cells after COVID-19. Study context: The stimulating agents, overlapping spike peptides, came from SARS-CoV-2, HCoV-NL63, HCoV-OC43 and HCoV-229E.

As for treatment: roughly 10-day PBMC culture with coronavirus spike peptide pools or control peptides (ViraFEST assay). CD4+ T cells that came from the unexposed donor were collected before the COVID-19 pandemic (2011-2018). Whole-study findings and limits: Median SARS-CoV-2-reactive clonotype numbers rose nonsignificantly, roughly 20 to 40. Post-vaccination, and not before, a median approximately 89% of reactive clones appeared in convalescent patients.

The ends were cut back, 1 base at V and 0 bases at J, with 4 bases in the middle. The V gene's germline CDR1 is DFQATT and CDR2 SNEGSKA (reference sequence). This CDR3 region has 13 residues. Sequencing of the DNA from cultured CD4+ T cells was carried out with the Oncomine TCR Beta short-read assay. In this case, cultured CD4+ T cells provided the extracted genomic DNA. TCRdb recomputed calls from the PCR reads with MiXCR, one row per CDR3 protein. The data show several thousand distinct CDR3 sequences, 20% to 25% seen once. This clonotype was detected a few times. Its target is unknown. This chain links TRBV20-1 with TRBJ2-1; D gene ambiguous. Sequenced sample: CD4+ T cells from blood, cultured in vitro. The clonotype comes from a human donor in good health. Here the CDR3 reads CSARGASYNEQFF. For the CDR3, the DNA is TGCAGTGCTAGAGGGGCCTCCTACAATGAGCAGTTCTTC.